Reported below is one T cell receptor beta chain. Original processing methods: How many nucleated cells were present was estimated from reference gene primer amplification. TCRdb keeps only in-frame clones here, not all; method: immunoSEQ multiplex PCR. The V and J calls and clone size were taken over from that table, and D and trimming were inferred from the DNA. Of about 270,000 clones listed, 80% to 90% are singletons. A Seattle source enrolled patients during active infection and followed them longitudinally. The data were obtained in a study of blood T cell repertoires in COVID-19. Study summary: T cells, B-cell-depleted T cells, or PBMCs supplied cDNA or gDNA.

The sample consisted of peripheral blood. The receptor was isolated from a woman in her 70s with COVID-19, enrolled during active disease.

The chain's CDR3 is CASSLESDRGNQPQHF. The DNA of the CDR3 is TGTGCCAGCAGCTTGGAGTCGGACAGGGGAAATCAGCCCCAGCATTTT. This chain links TRBV5-5 with TRBJ1-5, with 9 bases fitting TRBD1. The V gene's germline CDR1 is SGHKS and CDR2 YYEKEE (reference sequence). The CDR3 runs 16 residues. V lost 0 bases to trimming and J lost 4 bases; unmatched junction nucleotides: 5.